The sequence of this TCR beta chain was determined in a study of beta chain features in type 1 diabetes. Turning to the study itself: All samples together contributed almost 110,000,000 sorted cells for examination.

Findings and caveats of the study: Shorter TCRB CDR3s, moderately but significantly so, were found in Type 1 diabetes patients in all four CD4+ subsets. PCR might show a preference for shorter templates, equally across patients and controls.

The investigators reverse transcribed all of the isolated RNA, so they sequenced expressed TCRB transcripts. Sequenced by immunoSEQ multiplex PCR; TCRdb stores in-frame clones only, minus some. The sample shows about 660,000 clones, around 15% of them seen only once. This clone was picked up a small number of times. Its specificity is not known. Only one heparinised blood draw was taken per donor, and its volume averaged around 110 mL. Post-sort purity exceeded 95% for all sorted populations. The CDR3 is 13 residues long. The germline V gene encodes CDR1 MDHEN and CDR2 SYDVKM. V lost 10 bases and J lost 2, with 13 bases in between.

The receptor comes from a young man with type 1 diabetes. The sequencing sample was made of naive CD4+ T cells from blood. J is TRBJ2-3 and V is TRBV28, with D tentatively TRBD1 (5 bases). The CDR3 here is CATRAQSTDTQYF. Here the CDR3 DNA reads TGTGCCACCAGGGCACAGTCCACAGATACGCAGTATTTT.